The present TCR beta chain was sequenced within a study of blood T cell repertoires in COVID-19. This clone was seen only a few times. TCRdb's table, derived via immunoSEQ multiplex PCR, lists solely in-frame clones and lacks some. The table lists roughly 290,000 clones, around four fifths of them singletons. Germline V gene sequence: CDR1 SNHLY, CDR2 FYNNEI. The V and J ends lost 7 bases and 0 bases respectively, with 12 bases between them. This CDR3 spans 14 amino acids. The sample consisted of peripheral blood. J is TRBJ1-1 and V is TRBV2; the D is unclear. The source of this sequence is a woman in her forties or fifties with active or convalescent COVID-19. The CDR3 loop reads CASNQRFLNTEAFF. The DNA for the CDR3 is TGTGCCAGCAACCAGAGGTTCTTGAACACTGAAGCTTTCTTT.